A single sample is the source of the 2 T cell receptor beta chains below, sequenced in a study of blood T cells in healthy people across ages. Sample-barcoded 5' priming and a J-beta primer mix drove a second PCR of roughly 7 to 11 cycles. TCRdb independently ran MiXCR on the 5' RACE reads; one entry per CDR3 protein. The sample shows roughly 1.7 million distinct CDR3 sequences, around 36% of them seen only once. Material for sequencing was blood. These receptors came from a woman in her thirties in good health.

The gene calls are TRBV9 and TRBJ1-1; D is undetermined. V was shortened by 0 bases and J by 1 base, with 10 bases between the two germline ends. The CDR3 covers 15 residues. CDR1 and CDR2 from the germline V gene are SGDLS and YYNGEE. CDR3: CASSVAMGPNTEAFF. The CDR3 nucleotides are TGTGCCAGCAGCGTAGCAATGGGCCCGAACACTGAAGCTTTCTTT.

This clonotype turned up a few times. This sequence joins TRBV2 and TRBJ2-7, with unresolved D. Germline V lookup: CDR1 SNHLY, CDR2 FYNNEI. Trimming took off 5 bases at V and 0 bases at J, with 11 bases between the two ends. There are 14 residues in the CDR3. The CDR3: CASSFDKLSYEQYF. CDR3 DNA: TGTGCCAGCAGTTTTGACAAGCTCTCCTACGAGCAGTACTTC.